Listed below are T cell receptor beta chains from one sample, sequenced in a study of T cells in localized non-small cell lung cancer. Method: immunoSEQ multiplex PCR; TCRdb's copy keeps in-frame clones and lacks some. The sample yields approximately 83,000 clones, more than 75% seen once. This specimen consisted of peripheral blood, obtained before any cancer treatment. The receptors were sampled from a woman between 35 and 70 years old with stage I squamous cell lung carcinoma. The conserved cysteine and the conserved F or W are not part of the CDR3 here. Fields, in order: D gene, J gene, V gene, CDR3 protein. The D gene is left open where the match is weak.

>.|TRBJ1-1|TRBV18
ASSIGTNTEAF
>.|TRBJ2-2|TRBV6-1
ASSGLIQGNTGELF
>TRBD1|TRBJ1-2|TRBV6-4
ASRGQGNYGYT
>TRBD2|TRBJ2-7|TRBV7-8
ASSLTRGGGANQY
>.|TRBJ1-2|TRBV19
ASTPIGGQNGYT
>TRBD2|TRBJ2-1|TRBV4-2
ASSQDGSGVGEQF
>TRBD1|TRBJ1-2|TRBV9
ASSVGSGGENYGYT
>.|TRBJ1-2|TRBV19
ASSPRLTNYGYT
>TRBD2|TRBJ2-1|TRBV30
AWTSSGGNEQF
>.|TRBJ2-6|TRBV7-9
ASSLAVRHSGANVLT
>.|TRBJ1-4|TRBV6-1
ASSEFAGFNEKLF
>.|TRBJ1-5|TRBV4-2
ASSQEDSTSNQPQH
>TRBD1|TRBJ2-7|TRBV9
ASSVYGDSSYEQY
>TRBD1|TRBJ1-1|TRBV19
ASSIRGQVVNTEAF
>.|TRBJ2-7|TRBV7-9
ASSLDWYEQY
>TRBD1|TRBJ2-3|TRBV29-1
SVGQGQGADTQY
>TRBD2|TRBJ2-5|TRBV4-1
ASSQSPTASGGAQY
>.|TRBJ1-1|TRBV12-5
ASGLVSGRSTEAF
>.|TRBJ1-5|TRBV1
TSSQAQIKQPQH
>.|TRBJ1-6|TRBV27
ASRLGLRGLSPLH
>TRBD1|TRBJ2-7|TRBV7-9
ASSLGTGSSYEQY
>.|TRBJ1-1|TRBV4-2
ASSQVAGGTEAF
>TRBD2|TRBJ2-7|TRBV5-1
ASSLAASGAYEQY
>TRBD1|TRBJ1-6|TRBV30
AWGLPGTANSPLH
>.|TRBJ2-1|TRBV7-3
ASSLFPGSTYNEQF
>TRBD2|TRBJ2-5|TRBV5-4
ASSPGGGLVRETQY
>TRBD1|TRBJ1-1|TRBV5-1
ASSFPFGGTGRDTEAF
>.|TRBJ1-1|TRBV30
AWSSGYRTEAF
>.|TRBJ1-2|TRBV30
AWRMATAGYT
>.|TRBJ1-2|TRBV6-6
ASSLDRNGYT
>.|TRBJ2-3|TRBV12-5
ASGFLAGSTDTQY
>TRBD2|TRBJ2-4|TRBV11-2
ASSLEVSGGLAKNIQY
>TRBD2|TRBJ2-7|TRBV4-1
ASTLTAGTSPNEQY
>.|TRBJ2-7|TRBV30
AWSAGVGQLYEQY
>.|TRBJ2-2|TRBV27
ASSPMRLAPGELF
>.|TRBJ1-3|TRBV6-5
ASTGEGLSGNTIY
>.|TRBJ2-2|TRBV9
ASSVGGANTGELF
>TRBD1|TRBJ2-7|TRBV7-9
ASSFRTGGRDEQY
>.|TRBJ1-1|TRBV5-1
ASSLAGMNTEAF
>.|TRBJ1-6|TRBV18
ASSPMGSNSPLH
>.|TRBJ1-1|TRBV5-1
ASGTGYSTEAF
>.|TRBJ1-3|TRBV7-2
ASSSFQGGYGNTIY
>.|TRBJ2-7|TRBV9
ASSVGDGSSYEQY
>TRBD1|TRBJ1-1|TRBV5-1
ASSFNRGMNTEAF
>TRBD2|TRBJ2-1|TRBV6-6
ASSLLAATYNEQF
>TRBD2|TRBJ2-1|TRBV2
ASSVTSSAGGSNEQF
>TRBD1|TRBJ2-1|TRBV5-1
ASSQGQAADEQF